The 25 T cell receptor beta chains below come from one sample, sequenced in a study of blood T cell repertoires in COVID-19. Only in-frame clones appear in the TCRdb table, and some are missing; sequencing was by immunoSEQ multiplex PCR. The table lists 320,000 or so clones, around 90% of them singletons, with around 5% in the top ten. The sample comprised PBMCs or T cells enriched from blood (not recorded which). These TCRs come from a man aged 30 to 45 who had recovered from COVID-19.

This rearrangement joins TRBV3-1 (or the pseudogene TRBV3-2) to TRBJ1-6; D remains unclear. The CDR3 is 16 residues long. The germline V gene has CDR1 LGHDT and CDR2 YNNKEL (reference sequence). The germline V and J ends were trimmed by 1 base and 9 bases, with 16 bases remaining between them. CDR3: CASSQVAGVKGSPLHF. In DNA, the CDR3 is TGTGCCAGCAGCCAAGTCGCCGGGGTAAAGGGTTCACCCCTCCACTTT.

This chain connects TRBV28 to TRBJ1-1; D call uncertain. Germline-derived CDR1 and CDR2 are MDHEN and SYDVKM. This CDR3 is 11 amino acids long. Trimming pared 5 bases from V and 4 bases from J, leaving 5 bases between. The CDR3 sequence: CASSPSTEAFF. The CDR3 DNA follows: TGTGCCAGCAGTCCTAGCACTGAAGCTTTCTTT.

This chain links TRBV7-2 with TRBJ1-1; TRBD1 aligns across 10 bases. CDR1 is SGHTA and CDR2 is FQGNSA in the germline V gene. Trimming removed 6 bases from V and 3 bases from J; junction bases left unmatched: 4. The CDR3 has 14 amino acids. CDR3 protein: CASRTGGVYTEAFF. The CDR3 bases are TGTGCCAGCAGGACAGGGGGCGTATACACTGAAGCTTTCTTT.

V is TRBV19 and J is TRBJ1-5; the match to TRBD1 covers 8 bases. The junction had 8 bases not matched to a gene; V was cut back by 7 bases and J by 6 bases. CDR3 size: 14 residues. Germline CDR1 and CDR2: LNHDA and SQIVND (reference sequence). The CDR3 is CASMDRAGGQPQHF. The DNA of the CDR3 is TGTGCCAGTATGGACAGGGCTGGCGGTCAGCCCCAGCATTTT.

The rearrangement joins TRBV30 to TRBJ1-5; maybe TRBD1 (6 bases). The germline gives CDR1 GTSNPN, CDR2 SVGIG (reference sequence). Trimming took off 1 base at V and 8 bases at J, with 18 bases between the two ends. This CDR3 has 15 amino acids. The chain's CDR3 is CAWSGGGGRWKPQHF. CDR3 nucleotide sequence: TGTGCCTGGAGTGGCGGGGGCGGGCGTTGGAAGCCCCAGCATTTT. Variable domain in full (rest from reference TRBV30 and TRBJ1-5): SQTIHQWPATLVQPVGSPLSLECTVEGTSNPNLYWYRQAAGRGLQLLFYSVGIGQISSEVPQNLSASRPQDRQFILSSKKLLLSDSGFYLCAWSGGGGRWKPQHFGDGTRLSIL.

The genes are TRBV9 and TRBJ2-7; 8 bases match TRBD2. V lost 0 bases and J lost 2; bases outside the gene matches: 4. Germline-derived CDR1 and CDR2 are SGDLS and YYNGEE. CDR3 length: 15 residues. The CDR3 is CASSVGQGLAYEQYF. The CDR3 DNA sequence: TGTGCCAGCAGCGTAGGCCAGGGACTAGCCTACGAGCAGTACTTC.

V is TRBV11-2 and J is TRBJ1-2, with 10 bases identical to TRBD1. The CDR3 consists of 14 residues. The germline V gene encodes CDR1 SGHAT and CDR2 FQNNGV. J gave up 3 bases and V 8 bases, and 6 bases lay outside the gene matches. The CDR3 loop reads CASASGTGDYGYTF. DNA for the CDR3: TGTGCCAGCGCCTCCGGGACAGGGGACTATGGCTACACCTTC.

V usage is TRBV30 and J usage is TRBJ1-4; 7 positions agree with TRBD1. Germline-derived CDR1 and CDR2 are GTSNPN and SVGIG (reference sequence). J was trimmed by 1 base and V by 2 bases; bases with no gene match: 13. This CDR3 has 18 residues. The chain's CDR3 is CAWSRGQGGMGTNEKLFF. The CDR3 region has the DNA TGTGCCTGGAGTAGGGGCCAGGGGGGAATGGGAACTAATGAAAAACTGTTTTTT.

The genes are TRBV29-1 and TRBJ1-2; 11 bases match TRBD1. CDR3 size: 15 residues. CDR1 is SQVTM, CDR2 ANQGSEA, per germline. Trimming removed 4 bases from V and 5 bases from J; junction bases left unmatched: 9. The CDR3 coding sequence is TGCAGCGTTGGGACAGGGGGCGCGCGCTCGTATGGCTACACCTTC. Translated: CSVGTGGARSYGYTF.

This rearrangement joins TRBV5-1 to TRBJ2-3; a weak D match, TRBD2 (6 bases). Germline CDR1 is SGHRS and CDR2 is YFSETQ. Between the trimmed V and J ends, which lost 0 bases and 9 bases, there was a span of 11 bases. The CDR3 totals 13 residues. CDR3 nucleotides: TGCGCCAGCAGCTTGGTGGAGGGAACGACGCAGTATTTT. It encodes CASSLVEGTTQYF.

V and J are TRBV5-4 and TRBJ2-6; D possibly corresponds to TRBD2 (6 bases). The CDR3 has 16 residues. Germline V CDR1 and CDR2: SGHNT, YYREEE (reference sequence). The CDR3 region has the DNA TGTGCAGCCGCGGGGCAGCCCCAGAGGGGGGCCAACGTCCTGACTTTC. Its translation is CAAAGQPQRGANVLTF.

This chain joins TRBV4-2 and TRBJ2-3; 7 bases align to TRBD2. The length of the CDR3 is 15 residues. The V and J ends lost 7 bases and 2 bases, in that order; junction bases with no gene match: 9. Germline V gene lookup returns CDR1 LGHNA and CDR2 YNFKEQ. CDR3 residues: CASTTRAGNTDTQYF. The CDR3 DNA sequence: TGTGCCAGCACAACCCGAGCGGGGAACACAGATACGCAGTATTTT.

In its sample, this clone was seen a few times. This rearrangement joins TRBV19 to TRBJ2-7; 7 bases align to TRBD1. Germline-derived CDR1 and CDR2 are LNHDA and SQIVND (reference sequence). The CDR3 contains 13 residues. Trimming removed 3 bases from V and 2 bases from J; junction bases left unmatched: 1. The CDR3 region has the DNA TGTGCCAGTAGTATGACAGGGACCTACGAGCAGTACTTC. As protein: CASSMTGTYEQYF.

V is TRBV19 and J is TRBJ2-7, with D maybe TRBD1 (5 bases). This CDR3 region has 13 residues. The V gene's germline CDR1 is LNHDA and CDR2 SQIVND (reference sequence). Trimming shortened V by 4 bases and J by 3 bases, and 10 bases separated the two germline ends. This chain's CDR3 is CASSRGSSYEQYF. CDR3 DNA sequence: TGTGCCAGTAGTAGGGGCTCAAGCTACGAGCAGTACTTC.

J is TRBJ1-1 and V is TRBV5-1; D might be TRBD1 (5 bases). V was pared by 4 bases and J by 1 base, with 14 bases between. The CDR3 totals 15 residues. Looked up from germline, CDR1 is SGHRS and CDR2 is YFSETQ. CDR3 nucleotides: TGCGCCAGCAGCCCAGGGATCGTCGCGAACACTGAAGCTTTCTTT. Protein product: CASSPGIVANTEAFF.

V and J are TRBV4-1 and TRBJ2-1, with 9 bases aligning to TRBD2. This CDR3 spans 14 amino acids. V was pared by 0 bases and J by 7 bases, with 1 base of the junction left unmatched. CDR1 and CDR2 (germline): MGHRA, YSYEKL. As DNA, the CDR3 is TGCGCCAGCAGCCAAGATGGACTAGCGAATGAGCAGTTCTTC. It yields the protein CASSQDGLANEQFF.

The chain links TRBV21-1 to TRBJ2-7; TRBD1 reflects the table's D call only, with no check against the DNA. TRBV21-1 is given as a pseudogene. This CDR3 comprises 16 residues. The CDR3 DNA reads as TGTGCCAGCAGCTATACCCGGGACAGGAACCCCTACGAGCAGTACTTC. It encodes CASSYTRDRNPYEQYF.

The chain carries TRBV27 and TRBJ1-6, with 11 nucleotides matching TRBD1. V trimming: 6 bases; J trimming: 9 bases; junction bases outside the gene matches: 13. Germline V gene lookup returns CDR1 MNHEY and CDR2 SMNVEV (reference sequence). CDR3 size: 17 residues. The CDR3 loop is CASRSRILGQGASPLHF. In nucleotides, the CDR3 is TGTGCCAGCAGGTCTAGAATCCTCGGACAGGGGGCTTCACCCCTCCACTTT.

The chain recombines TRBV7-2 with TRBJ2-3; TRBD2 matches 14 bases. Trimming removed 2 bases from V and 0 bases from J; junction bases left unmatched: 7. This CDR3 is 19 amino acids long. Germline V gene lookup returns CDR1 SGHTA and CDR2 FQGNSA. For the CDR3, the DNA is TGTGCCAGCAGCTTAACTCGGACTAGCGGGGGGATTAGCACAGATACGCAGTATTTT. This sequence encodes CASSLTRTSGGISTDTQYF.

The table lists this clone with a count of one. CDR3 sequence reads: CATRVPLQGDEAFF. Written as DNA, the CDR3 is TGTGCCACCAGGGTCCCTCTACAGGGGGATGAAGCTTTCTTT. This sequence joins TRBV28 and TRBJ1-1; 8 nucleotides align to TRBD1. There are 14 residues in the CDR3. Germline CDR1 reads MDHEN; CDR2 reads SYDVKM. V shed 10 bases and J 7 bases; nucleotides not matched to a gene: 14.

This rearrangement joins TRBV4-1 to TRBJ2-7; tentatively, D is TRBD2 (5 bases). The germline V gene encodes CDR1 MGHRA and CDR2 YSYEKL. This CDR3 has 14 amino acids. V lost 0 bases, J lost 5 bases, and 11 bases lay in between. CDR3 sequence: CASSQDQGSNEQYF. In DNA form, the CDR3 reads TGCGCCAGCAGCCAAGATCAAGGGAGCAACGAGCAGTACTTC.

The chain carries TRBV25-1 and TRBJ1-1, with D possibly TRBD1 on 6 matching bases. V was trimmed by 8 bases and J by 0 bases, leaving 16 bases between them. Germline assignment: CDR1 MGHDK and CDR2 SYGVNS. The CDR3 has 15 amino acids. The DNA for the CDR3 is TGTGCCAGCGCTACAGGGAACCTCATGAACACTGAAGCTTTCTTT. It is translated as CASATGNLMNTEAFF.

The V call is TRBV28, the J call TRBJ1-6; 7 nucleotides agree with TRBD1. The CDR3 is 15 amino acids. Germline loops: CDR1 MDHEN, CDR2 SYDVKM. V lost 4 bases and J lost 5; bases outside the gene matches: 5. This chain's CDR3 is CASSSGQVNNSPLHF. The CDR3 nucleotides are TGTGCCAGCAGTTCCGGACAGGTTAATAATTCACCCCTCCACTTT. The complete variable domain, with remaining parts taken from reference TRBV28 and TRBJ1-6, reads DVKVTQSSRYLVKRTGEKVFLECVQDMDHENMFWYRQDPGLGLRLIYFSYDVKMKEKGDIPEGYSVSREKKERFSLILESASTNQTSMYLCASSSGQVNNSPLHFGNGTRLTVT.

This chain links TRBV9 with TRBJ2-5, with 7 bases that match TRBD2. CDR3 length: 15 residues. V was pared by 6 bases and J by 5 bases, with 13 bases of the junction left unmatched. CDR1 is SGDLS, CDR2 YYNGEE, per germline. The CDR3 nucleotides are TGTGCCAGCACCCGAGAGGGACTAACCCGGGAGACCCAGTACTTC. This encodes CASTREGLTRETQYF.

The V call is TRBV7-9, the J call TRBJ1-3; D uncertain. Trimming pared 3 bases from V and 0 bases from J, leaving 9 bases between. This CDR3 has 15 amino acids. CDR1 is SEHNR and CDR2 is FQNEAQ in the germline V gene (reference sequence). The CDR3 is CASSFLSVSGNTIYF. CDR3 coding DNA: TGTGCCAGCAGCTTTCTCTCCGTCTCTGGAAACACCATATATTTT. Using reference TRBV7-9 and TRBJ1-3 for the parts outside the CDR3, the full variable domain is DTGVSQNPRHKITKRGQNVTFRCDPISEHNRLYWYRQTLGQGPEFLTYFQNEAQLEKSRLLSDRFSAERPKGSFSTLEIQRTEQGDSAMYLCASSFLSVSGNTIYFGEGSWLTVV.